Detailed here is one T cell receptor beta chain. Its antigen is not identified. Using immunoSEQ multiplex PCR, the repertoire was profiled, and TCRdb retains in-frame clones only, with some absent. The table shows around 30,000 clones, with almost 80% occurring only once. CDR1 is SQVTM, CDR2 ANQGSEA, per germline. V shed 5 bases and J 4 bases; nucleotides not matched to a gene: 8. The CDR3 runs to 14 residues. The sample comes from a study of T cells in narcolepsy. Study-level results: Autoreactive clonotypes reportedly recurred in blood of same and different patients, not controls.

This chain uses TRBV29-1 with TRBJ1-1, with 9 positions matching TRBD1. Material: memory (CD45RA-) CD4+ T cells from blood. This clonotype was obtained from a human donor in good health. The DNA for the CDR3 is TGCAGCGTTTTGAGGACAGGGGATGCCACTGAAGCTTTCTTT. This sequence encodes CSVLRTGDATEAFF.